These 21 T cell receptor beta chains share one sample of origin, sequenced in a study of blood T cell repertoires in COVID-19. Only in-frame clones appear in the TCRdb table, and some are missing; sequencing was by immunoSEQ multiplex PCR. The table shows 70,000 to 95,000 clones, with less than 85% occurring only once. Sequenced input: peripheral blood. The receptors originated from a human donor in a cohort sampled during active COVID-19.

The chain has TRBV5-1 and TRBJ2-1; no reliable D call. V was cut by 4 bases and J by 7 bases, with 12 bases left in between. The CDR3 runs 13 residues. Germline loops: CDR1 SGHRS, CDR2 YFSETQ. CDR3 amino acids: CASSPTGENEQFF. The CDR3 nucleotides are TGCGCCAGCAGCCCTACGGGTGAGAATGAGCAGTTCTTC. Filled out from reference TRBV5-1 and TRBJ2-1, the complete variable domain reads KAGVTQTPRYLIKTRGQQVTLSCSPISGHRSVSWYQQTPGQGLQFLFEYFSETQRNKGNFPGRFSGRQFSNSRSEMNVSTLELGDSALYLCASSPTGENEQFFGPGTRLTVL.

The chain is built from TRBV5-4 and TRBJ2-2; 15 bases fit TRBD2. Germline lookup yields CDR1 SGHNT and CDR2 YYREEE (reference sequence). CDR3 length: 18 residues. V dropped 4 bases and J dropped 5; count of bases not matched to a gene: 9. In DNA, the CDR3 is TGTGCCAGCAGCCCTGGACTAGCGGGGGGGCCGGGTACCGGGGAGCTGTTTTTT. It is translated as CASSPGLAGGPGTGELFF. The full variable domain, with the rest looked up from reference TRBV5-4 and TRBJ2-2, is ETGVTQSPTHLIKTRGQQVTLRCSSQSGHNTVSWYQQALGQGPQFIFQYYREEENGRGNFPPRFSGLQFPNYSSELNVNALELDDSALYLCASSPGLAGGPGTGELFFGEGSRLTVL.

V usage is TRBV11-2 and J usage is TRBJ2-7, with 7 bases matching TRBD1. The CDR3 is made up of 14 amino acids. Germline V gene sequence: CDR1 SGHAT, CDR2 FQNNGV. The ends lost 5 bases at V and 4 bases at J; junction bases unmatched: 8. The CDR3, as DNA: TGTGCCAGCAGCGCTCGACAGGGATTTTACGAGCAGTACTTC. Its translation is CASSARQGFYEQYF.

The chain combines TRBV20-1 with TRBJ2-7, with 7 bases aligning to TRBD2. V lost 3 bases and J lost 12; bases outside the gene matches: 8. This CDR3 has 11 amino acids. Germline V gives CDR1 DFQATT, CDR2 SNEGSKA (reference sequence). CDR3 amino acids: CSARTSSGVYF. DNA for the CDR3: TGCAGTGCTAGGACTAGCTCTGGGGTGTACTTC.

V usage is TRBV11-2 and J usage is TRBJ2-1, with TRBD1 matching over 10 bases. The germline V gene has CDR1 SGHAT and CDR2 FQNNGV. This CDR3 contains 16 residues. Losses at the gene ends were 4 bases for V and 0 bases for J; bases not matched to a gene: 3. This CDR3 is CASSWGQGSSYNEQFF. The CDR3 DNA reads TGTGCCAGCAGCTGGGGACAGGGGAGCTCCTACAATGAGCAGTTCTTC. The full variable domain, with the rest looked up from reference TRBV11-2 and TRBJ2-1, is EAGVAQSPRYKIIEKRQSVAFWCNPISGHATLYWYQQILGQGPKLLIQFQNNGVVDDSQLPKDRFSAERLKGVDSTLKIQPAKLEDSAVYLCASSWGQGSSYNEQFFGPGTRLTVL.

CDR3 amino acids: CASSPQGGTNEKLFF. CDR3 in DNA: TGTGCCAGCAGCCCCCAGGGGGGAACTAATGAAAAACTGTTTTTT. This chain links TRBV6-5 with TRBJ1-4, with 7 bases that match TRBD1. V lost 6 bases to trimming and J lost 1 base; unmatched junction nucleotides: 5. Germline lookup yields CDR1 MNHEY and CDR2 SVGAGI. The CDR3 has 15 amino acids.

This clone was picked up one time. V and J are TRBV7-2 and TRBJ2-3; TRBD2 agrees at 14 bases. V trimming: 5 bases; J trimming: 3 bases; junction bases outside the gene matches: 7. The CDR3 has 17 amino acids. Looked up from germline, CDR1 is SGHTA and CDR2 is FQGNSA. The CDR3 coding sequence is TGTGCCAGCAGCCCTGGACTAGCGGGGGGTTTGACAGATACGCAGTATTTT. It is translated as CASSPGLAGGLTDTQYF.

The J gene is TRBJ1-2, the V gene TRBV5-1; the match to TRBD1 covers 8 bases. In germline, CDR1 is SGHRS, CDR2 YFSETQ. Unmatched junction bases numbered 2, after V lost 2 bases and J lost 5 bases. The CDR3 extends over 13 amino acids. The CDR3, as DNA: TGCGCCAGCAGCTTCAGGACAGGGTATGGCTACACCTTC. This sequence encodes CASSFRTGYGYTF.

The CDR3 is CASSLSGTGDQPQHF. The DNA of the CDR3 is TGTGCCAGCAGCTTATCTGGGACAGGGGACCAGCCCCAGCATTTT. This chain connects TRBV5-4 to TRBJ1-5; 10 nucleotides line up with TRBD1. The trim removed 2 bases at V and 7 bases at J, leaving 6 bases unmatched. This CDR3 contains 15 residues. Germline V gene sequence: CDR1 SGHNT, CDR2 YYREEE (reference sequence). Filled out from reference TRBV5-4 and TRBJ1-5, the complete variable domain reads ETGVTQSPTHLIKTRGQQVTLRCSSQSGHNTVSWYQQALGQGPQFIFQYYREEENGRGNFPPRFSGLQFPNYSSELNVNALELDDSALYLCASSLSGTGDQPQHFGDGTRLSIL.

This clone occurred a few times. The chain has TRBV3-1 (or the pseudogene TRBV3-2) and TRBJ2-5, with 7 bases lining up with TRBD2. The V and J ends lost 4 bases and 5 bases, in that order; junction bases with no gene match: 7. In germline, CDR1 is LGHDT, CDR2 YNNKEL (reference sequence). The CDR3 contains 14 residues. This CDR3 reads CASSRQGGEETQYF. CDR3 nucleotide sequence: TGTGCCAGCAGCCGGCAGGGAGGGGAGGAGACCCAGTACTTC.

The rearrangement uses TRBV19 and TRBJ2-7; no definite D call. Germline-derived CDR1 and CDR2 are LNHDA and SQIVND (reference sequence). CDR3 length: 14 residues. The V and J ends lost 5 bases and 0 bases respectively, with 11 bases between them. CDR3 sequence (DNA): TGTGCCAGTAGTGAGGTCCATAACTCCTACGAGCAGTACTTC. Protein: CASSEVHNSYEQYF.

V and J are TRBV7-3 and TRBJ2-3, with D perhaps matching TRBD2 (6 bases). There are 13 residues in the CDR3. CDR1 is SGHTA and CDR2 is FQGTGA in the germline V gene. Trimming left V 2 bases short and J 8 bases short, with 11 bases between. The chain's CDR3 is CASSLPGDVTQYF. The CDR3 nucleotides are TGTGCCAGCAGCTTACCGGGAGACGTTACGCAGTATTTT.

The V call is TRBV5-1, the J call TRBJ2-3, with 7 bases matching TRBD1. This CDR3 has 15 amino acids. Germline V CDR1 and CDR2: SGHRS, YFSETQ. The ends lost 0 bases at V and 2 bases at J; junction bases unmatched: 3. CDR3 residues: CASSLGTGATDTQYF. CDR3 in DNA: TGCGCCAGCAGCTTGGGAACAGGGGCCACAGATACGCAGTATTTT.

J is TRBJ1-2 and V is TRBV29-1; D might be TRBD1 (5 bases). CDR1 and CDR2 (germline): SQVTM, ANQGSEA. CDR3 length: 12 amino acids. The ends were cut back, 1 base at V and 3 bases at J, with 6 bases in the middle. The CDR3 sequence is CSVEARDYGYTF. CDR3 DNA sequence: TGCAGCGTTGAAGCCAGGGACTATGGCTACACCTTC. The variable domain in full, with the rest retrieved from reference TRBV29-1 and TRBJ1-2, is SAVISQKPSRDICQRGTSLTIQCQVDSQVTMMFWYRQQPGQSLTLIATANQGSEATYESGFVIDKFPISRPNLTFSTLTVSNMSPEDSSIYLCSVEARDYGYTFGSGTRLTVV.

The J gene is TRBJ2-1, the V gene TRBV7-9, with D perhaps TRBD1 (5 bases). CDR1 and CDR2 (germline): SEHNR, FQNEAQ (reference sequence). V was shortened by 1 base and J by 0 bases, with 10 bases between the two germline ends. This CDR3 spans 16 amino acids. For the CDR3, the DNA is TGTGCCAGCAGCTTAGTGTCAGGGCGCTCCTACAATGAGCAGTTCTTC. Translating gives CASSLVSGRSYNEQFF.

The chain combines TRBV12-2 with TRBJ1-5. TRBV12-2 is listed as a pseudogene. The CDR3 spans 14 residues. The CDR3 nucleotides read TGTGCAAGTCGCTTTCTTCCTAGCAATCAGCCCCAGCATTTT. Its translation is CASRFLPSNQPQHF.

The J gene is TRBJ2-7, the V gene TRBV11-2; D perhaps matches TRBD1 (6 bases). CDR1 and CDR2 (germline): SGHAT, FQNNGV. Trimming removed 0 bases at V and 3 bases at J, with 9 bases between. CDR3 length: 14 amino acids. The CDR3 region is CASSLEGHYYEQYF. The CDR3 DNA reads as TGTGCCAGCAGCTTAGAGGGACACTACTACGAGCAGTACTTC.

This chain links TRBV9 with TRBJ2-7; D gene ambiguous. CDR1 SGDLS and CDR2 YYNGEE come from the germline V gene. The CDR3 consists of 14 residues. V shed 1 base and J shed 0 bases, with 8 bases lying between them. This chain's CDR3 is CASSVSYSSYEQYF. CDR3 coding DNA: TGTGCCAGCAGCGTAAGTTACAGCTCCTACGAGCAGTACTTC.

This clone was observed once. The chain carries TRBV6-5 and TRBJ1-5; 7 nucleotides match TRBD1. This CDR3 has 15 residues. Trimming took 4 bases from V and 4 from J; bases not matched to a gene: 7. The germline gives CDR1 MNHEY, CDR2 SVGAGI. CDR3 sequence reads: CASSLDTGVNQPQHF. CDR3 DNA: TGTGCCAGCAGTTTGGATACAGGGGTGAATCAGCCCCAGCATTTT.

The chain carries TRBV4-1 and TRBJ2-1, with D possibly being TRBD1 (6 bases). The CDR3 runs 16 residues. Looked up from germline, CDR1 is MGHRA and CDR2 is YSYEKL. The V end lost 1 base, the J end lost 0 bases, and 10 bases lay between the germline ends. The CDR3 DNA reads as TGCGCCAGCAGCCAAGCGGACAGCTTCTCCTACAATGAGCAGTTCTTC. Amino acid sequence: CASSQADSFSYNEQFF.

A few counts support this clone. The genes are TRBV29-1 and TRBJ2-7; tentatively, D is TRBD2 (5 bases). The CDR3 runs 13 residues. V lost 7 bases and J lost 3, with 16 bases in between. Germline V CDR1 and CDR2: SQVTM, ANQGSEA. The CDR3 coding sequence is TGCAGCGCCGGAGGAAGTTTCGGCTACGAGCAGTACTTC. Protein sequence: CSAGGSFGYEQYF.